Below, one T cell receptor (beta chain) is given with its context. These data originate in a study of T cells after yellow fever vaccination. TCRdb reprocessed the 5' RACE reads via MiXCR and lists one record per CDR3 protein. The table shows some 340,000 distinct CDR3 sequences, with around 10% occurring only once. V lost 2 bases, J lost 0 bases, and 13 bases stayed unmatched. Germline assignment: CDR1 SGHTA and CDR2 FQGTGA. CDR3 length: 20 residues. V gene TRBV7-3 combines with J gene TRBJ2-6; 7 nucleotides line up with TRBD2. The sequence was obtained from a man aged 18 to 29 who received the YFV17D yellow fever vaccine. The sequencing here drew on CD4+ T cells sorted from PBMCs, taken 45 days after the yellow fever booster vaccination. The CDR3 protein is CASSLPRGRGVNSGANVLTF. For the CDR3, the DNA is TGTGCCAGCAGCTTACCCCGGGGCCGGGGGGTGAACTCTGGGGCCAACGTCCTGACTTTC.